Sequencing of this TCR beta chain was carried out in a study of cytomegalovirus exposure and HLA in healthy donors. Study conclusions and caveats: Most TCR sequences were rare, but some public TCRs occurred in many donors. It was taken for granted in presence/absence analyses that sequencing depth across donors was roughly uniform.

Looked up from germline, CDR1 is LNHNV and CDR2 is YYDKDF (reference sequence). V dropped 5 bases and J dropped 1; count of bases not matched to a gene: 9. The CDR3 is 17 residues long. PCR employed 60 Vbeta and 13 Jbeta primers. Repertoires were generated with immunoSEQ multiplex PCR, while TCRdb's copy carries only in-frame clones and drops some. The sample lists approximately 150,000 clones; roughly 62% were seen once. As concerns this clone: Its antigen is still unknown.

The sample was PBMCs. The chain carries TRBV15 and TRBJ1-5, with 9 bases that match TRBD1. The sequence derives from a man aged 55 to 70 in good health and CMV-seronegative. CDR3 loop: CATSRWDRDGSNQPQHF. The DNA for the CDR3 is TGTGCCACCAGCCGTTGGGACAGGGACGGGAGCAATCAGCCCCAGCATTTT.